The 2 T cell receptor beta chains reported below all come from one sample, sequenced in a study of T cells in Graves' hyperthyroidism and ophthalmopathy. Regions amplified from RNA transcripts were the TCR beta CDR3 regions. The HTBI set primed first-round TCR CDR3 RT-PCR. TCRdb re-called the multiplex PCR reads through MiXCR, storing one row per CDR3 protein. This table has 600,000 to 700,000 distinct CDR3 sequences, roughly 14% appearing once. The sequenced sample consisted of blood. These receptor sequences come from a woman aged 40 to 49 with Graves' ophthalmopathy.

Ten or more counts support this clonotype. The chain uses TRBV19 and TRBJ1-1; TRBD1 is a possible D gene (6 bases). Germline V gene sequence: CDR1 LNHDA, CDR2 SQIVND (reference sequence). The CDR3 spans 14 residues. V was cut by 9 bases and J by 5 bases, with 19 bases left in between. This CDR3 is CASRQAGATTEAFF. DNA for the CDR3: TGTGCCAGCCGACAGGCTGGGGCCACTACTGAAGCTTTCTTT.

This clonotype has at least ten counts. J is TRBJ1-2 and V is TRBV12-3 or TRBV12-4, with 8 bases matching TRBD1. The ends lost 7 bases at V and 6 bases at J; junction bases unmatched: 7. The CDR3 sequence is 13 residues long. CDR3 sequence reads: CASKDRVKHGYTF. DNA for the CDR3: TGTGCCAGCAAGGACAGGGTGAAGCATGGCTACACCTTC.